This TCR beta chain stems from a study of T cell responses to AZD1222 COVID-19 vaccine. Study-level points and caveats: Spike was spanned by vaccine-associated CD4 TCRs, which were dominant at 160-218 and 743-854. A rise in Spike-specific TCR breadth and depth followed two AZD1222 doses.

The repertoire was sequenced with immunoSEQ multiplex PCR; TCRdb's copy has only in-frame clones and lacks some. The repertoire holds about 67,000 clones, around 84% seen once, with around 20% in the top ten. The V gene lost 0 bases and the J gene lost 0 bases, with 6 bases spanning the gap. From germline, CDR1 is SGHRS and CDR2 YFSETQ. The CDR3 spans 14 residues. Of note for this clone: Its target is unknown.

The sample consisted of peripheral blood, taken on day 0 of AZD1222 vaccination. The clonotype comes from an adult in good health. The V gene is TRBV5-1, the J gene TRBJ1-1; D is undetermined. CDR3 region: CASSLDELNTEAFF. CDR3 sequence (DNA): TGCGCCAGCAGCTTGGATGAGCTGAACACTGAAGCTTTCTTT. Filled out from reference TRBV5-1 and TRBJ1-1, the complete variable domain reads KAGVTQTPRYLIKTRGQQVTLSCSPISGHRSVSWYQQTPGQGLQFLFEYFSETQRNKGNFPGRFSGRQFSNSRSEMNVSTLELGDSALYLCASSLDELNTEAFFGQGTRLTVV.